This record concerns one T cell receptor beta chain sequence. The antigen is undetermined. The data were obtained in a study of radiotherapy plus CTLA-4 blockade in lung cancer. Overall study results and limits: Tumor-derived TCR clones expanded in blood after radiotherapy plus ipilimumab.

The table came from immunoSEQ multiplex PCR; TCRdb's copy has only in-frame clones and leaves some out. The sample has roughly 120,000 clones; roughly four fifths are singletons. Germline-derived CDR1 and CDR2 are SGHTA and FQGTGA. The CDR3 sequence is 16 residues long. V dropped 2 bases and J dropped 2 bases, with 12 bases sitting between them. The sequence was collected from a human donor with non-small cell lung cancer that progressed on radiotherapy plus ipilimumab. Some clones in this sample may be carry-over from other donors' samples. The sequencing here drew on peripheral blood, taken from a patient treated with radiotherapy plus ipilimumab. This chain uses TRBV7-3 with TRBJ2-2, with D unclear. The CDR3 DNA is TGTGCCAGCAGCTTACAAGCCATACTAAACACCGGGGAGCTGTTTTTT. Residues: CASSLQAILNTGELFF.